Listed below are T cell receptor beta chains from one sample, sequenced in a study of T-cell memory formation after mild COVID-19. TCRdb used MiXCR to reprocess the 5' RACE reads, holding one entry per CDR3 protein. Here the sample spans 300,000 to 350,000 distinct CDR3 sequences, roughly 21% being singletons. The sequencing input was PBMCs or a T cell subset sorted from them (not recorded which). Receptor source: a man aged 18 to 30 who had mild COVID-19 (a few samples of this study predate the infection). Cell type and time point are not known. Both conserved end residues are part of each CDR3. A D gene is named only where the DNA matches it firmly.

15	TRBJ2-5	TRBD2	TRBV6-1	CDSSEASGGAETQYF
14	TRBJ2-4	-	TRBV9	CASSVGGEAGIQYF
15	TRBJ1-1	TRBD1	TRBV7-9	CASSPGGGRDTEAFF
15	TRBJ1-1	TRBD1	TRBV6-1	CASRLLTGGVTEAFF
13	TRBJ1-1	-	TRBV11-2	CASRGGWNTEAFF
15	TRBJ1-2	-	TRBV28	CASTTPAEANYGYTF
16	TRBJ1-2	TRBD1	TRBV19	CASSFEPGQPDYGYTF
15	TRBJ1-4	-	TRBV20-1	CSARAPTPTNEKLFF
15	TRBJ2-7	-	TRBV7-8	CASSLVAGNSYEQYF
18	TRBJ2-3	-	TRBV29-1	CSVEGALDLGQSTDTQYF
18	TRBJ1-6	-	TRBV7-9	CASSLAQSLVEGDSPLHF
16	TRBJ2-1	-	TRBV4-2	CASSPPSAGVYNEQFF
12	TRBJ1-6	-	TRBV20-1	CSASGDDSPLHF
17	TRBJ2-5	TRBD2	TRBV4-2	CASSQDLTGGPGETQYF
14	TRBJ1-5	-	TRBV24-1	CATSEQASNQPQHF
15	TRBJ2-5	TRBD1	TRBV3-1	CASSQDDRDHETQYF
15	TRBJ2-3	TRBD2	TRBV20-1	CSARERTSAGDTQYF
13	TRBJ2-1	-	TRBV29-1	CSGTESSYNEQFF
15	TRBJ2-5	TRBD2	TRBV7-7	CASSLQRGYQETQYF
12	TRBJ2-2	-	TRBV29-1	CSVESVTGELFF
16	TRBJ2-5	TRBD1	TRBV28	CASSLEGTGVQETQYF
13	TRBJ2-5	-	TRBV5-1	CASSLGGEPTQYF
15	TRBJ2-5	-	TRBV11-2	CASSLGVGFQETQYF
16	TRBJ1-6	-	TRBV11-2	CASTNPGGAGNSPLHF
15	TRBJ1-1	TRBD1	TRBV4-3	CASSLIGTDNTEAFF
14	TRBJ2-5	TRBD1	TRBV5-1	CASSLEQGGETQYF
13	TRBJ2-7	-	TRBV6-2/TRBV6-3	CASSGGARSEQYF
15	TRBJ2-5	-	TRBV27	CASSSSWNTGKTQYF
14	TRBJ2-1	-	TRBV5-1	CASSPGSGGNEQFF
15	TRBJ2-2	-	TRBV27	CASSSWGANTGELFF
15	TRBJ1-6	TRBD1	TRBV7-9	CASSRDRVEFSPLHF
15	TRBJ2-3	TRBD1	TRBV28	CASSTSQGAIDTQYF
11	TRBJ1-6	-	TRBV20-1	CSARFGSPLHF
16	TRBJ2-1	TRBD2	TRBV7-2	CASSLRRRGEYNEQFF
15	TRBJ2-4	TRBD2	TRBV6-6	CASRRGLAGENIQYF
15	TRBJ2-1	TRBD2	TRBV7-2	CASSPRGGGGNEQFF
14	TRBJ2-2	-	TRBV20-1	CSARAPTFSGELFF
13	TRBJ1-2	-	TRBV20-1	CTCSARDLYGYTF
16	TRBJ2-3	TRBD2	TRBV4-2	CASSPTSGGGTDTQYF
17	TRBJ2-3	-	TRBV13	CASSLGHRGASTDTQYF